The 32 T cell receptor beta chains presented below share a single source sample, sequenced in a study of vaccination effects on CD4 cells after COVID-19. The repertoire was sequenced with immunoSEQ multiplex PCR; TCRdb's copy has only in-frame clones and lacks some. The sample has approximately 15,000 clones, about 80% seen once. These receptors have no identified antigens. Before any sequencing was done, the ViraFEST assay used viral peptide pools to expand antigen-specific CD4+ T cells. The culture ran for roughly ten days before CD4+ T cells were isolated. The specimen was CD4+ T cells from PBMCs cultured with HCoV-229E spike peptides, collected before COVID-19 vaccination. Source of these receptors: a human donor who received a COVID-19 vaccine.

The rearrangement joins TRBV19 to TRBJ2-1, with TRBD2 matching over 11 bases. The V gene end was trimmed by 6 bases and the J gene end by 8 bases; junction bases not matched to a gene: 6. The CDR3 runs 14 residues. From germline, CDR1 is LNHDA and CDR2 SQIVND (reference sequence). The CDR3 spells CASSRLAGYDEQFF. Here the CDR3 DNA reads TGTGCCAGTAGCAGACTAGCGGGGTATGATGAGCAGTTCTTC.

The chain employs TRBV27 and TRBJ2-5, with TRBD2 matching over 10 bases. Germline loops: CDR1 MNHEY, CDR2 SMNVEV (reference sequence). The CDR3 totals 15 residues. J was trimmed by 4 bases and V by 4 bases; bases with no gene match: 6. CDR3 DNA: TGTGCCAGCAGTTCAGAACTAGCGGGACGAGAGACCCAGTACTTC. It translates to CASSSELAGRETQYF.

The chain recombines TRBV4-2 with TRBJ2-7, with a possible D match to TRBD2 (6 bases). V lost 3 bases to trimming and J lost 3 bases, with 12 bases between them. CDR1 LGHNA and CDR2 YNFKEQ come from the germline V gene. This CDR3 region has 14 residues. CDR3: CASSQEGSHYEQYF. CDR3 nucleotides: TGTGCCAGCAGCCAGGAGGGGTCCCACTACGAGCAGTACTTC.

The CDR3 region has the DNA TGTGCCAGCAGCTCGACTAGCGGTACCCAAGAGACCCAGTACTTC. It specifies CASSSTSGTQETQYF. The chain combines TRBV7-2 with TRBJ2-5; 9 nucleotides agree with TRBD2. The germline CDR1 and CDR2 sequences are SGHTA and FQGNSA. V dropped 4 bases and J dropped 1; count of bases not matched to a gene: 4. This CDR3 contains 15 residues.

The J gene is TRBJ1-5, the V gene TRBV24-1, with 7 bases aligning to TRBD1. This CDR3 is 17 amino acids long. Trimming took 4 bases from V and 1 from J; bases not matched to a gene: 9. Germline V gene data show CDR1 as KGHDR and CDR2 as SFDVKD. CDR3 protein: CATSDPLPDRSNQPQHF. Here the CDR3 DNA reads TGTGCCACCAGTGACCCTCTCCCGGACAGGAGCAATCAGCCCCAGCATTTT.

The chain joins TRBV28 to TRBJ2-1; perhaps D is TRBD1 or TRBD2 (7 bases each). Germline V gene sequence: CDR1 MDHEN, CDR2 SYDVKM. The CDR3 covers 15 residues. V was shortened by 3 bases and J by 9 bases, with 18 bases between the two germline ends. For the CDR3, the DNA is TGTGCCAGCAGTTTTGTCCAGGGGGGGCTTCGTGAGCAGTTCTTC. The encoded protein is CASSFVQGGLREQFF.

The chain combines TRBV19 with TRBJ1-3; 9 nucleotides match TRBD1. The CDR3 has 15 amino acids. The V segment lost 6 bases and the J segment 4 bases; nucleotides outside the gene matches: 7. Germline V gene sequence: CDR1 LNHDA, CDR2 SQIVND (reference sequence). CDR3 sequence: CASRPQGAAGNTIYF. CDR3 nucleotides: TGTGCCAGTAGGCCACAGGGGGCGGCAGGAAACACCATATATTTT. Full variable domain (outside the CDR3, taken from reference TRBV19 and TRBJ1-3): DGGITQSPKYLFRKEGQNVTLSCEQNLNHDAMYWYRQDPGQGLRLIYYSQIVNDFQKGDIAEGYSVSREKKESFPLTVTSAQKNPTAFYLCASRPQGAAGNTIYFGEGSWLTVV.

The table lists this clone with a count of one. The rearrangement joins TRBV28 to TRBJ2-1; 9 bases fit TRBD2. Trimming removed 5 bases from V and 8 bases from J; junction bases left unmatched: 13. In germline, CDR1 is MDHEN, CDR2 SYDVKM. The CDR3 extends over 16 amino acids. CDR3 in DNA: TGTGCCAGCAGTCCCCCAGGGCTAGCGGGAAGGCATGAGCAGTTCTTC. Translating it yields CASSPPGLAGRHEQFF.

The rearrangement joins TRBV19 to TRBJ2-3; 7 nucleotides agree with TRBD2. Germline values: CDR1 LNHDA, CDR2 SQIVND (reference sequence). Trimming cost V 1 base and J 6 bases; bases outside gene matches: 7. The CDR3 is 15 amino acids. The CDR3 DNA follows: TGTGCCAGTAGTATAGCCAGCGGGGCCCGGGATACGCAGTATTTT. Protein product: CASSIASGARDTQYF.

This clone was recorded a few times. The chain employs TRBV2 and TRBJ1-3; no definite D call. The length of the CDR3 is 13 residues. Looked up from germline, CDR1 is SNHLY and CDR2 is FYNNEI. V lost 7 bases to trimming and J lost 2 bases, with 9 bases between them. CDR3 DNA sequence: TGTGCCAGCAAGACCGATGCTGGAAACACCATATATTTT. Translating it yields CASKTDAGNTIYF.

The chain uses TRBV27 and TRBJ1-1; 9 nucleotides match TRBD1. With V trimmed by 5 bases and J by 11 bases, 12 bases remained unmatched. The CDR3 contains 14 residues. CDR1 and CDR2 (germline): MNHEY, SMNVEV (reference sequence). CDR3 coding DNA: TGTGCCAGCAGTACAAACACAGGGGGCGCTGGTGCTTTCTTT. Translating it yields CASSTNTGGAGAFF.

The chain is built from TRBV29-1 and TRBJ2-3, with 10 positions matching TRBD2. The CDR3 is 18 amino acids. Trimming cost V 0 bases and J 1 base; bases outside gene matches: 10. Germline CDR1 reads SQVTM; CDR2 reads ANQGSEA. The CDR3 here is CSVEEHPLAGAGTDTQYF. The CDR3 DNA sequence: TGCAGCGTTGAAGAGCACCCCCTAGCGGGAGCGGGCACAGATACGCAGTATTTT.

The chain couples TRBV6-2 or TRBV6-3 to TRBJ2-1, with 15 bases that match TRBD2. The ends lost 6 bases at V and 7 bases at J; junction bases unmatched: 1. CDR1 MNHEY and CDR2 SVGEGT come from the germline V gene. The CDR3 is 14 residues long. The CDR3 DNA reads TGTGCCAGCAGCGGGACTAGCGGGGGGAATGAGCAGTTCTTC. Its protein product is CASSGTSGGNEQFF.

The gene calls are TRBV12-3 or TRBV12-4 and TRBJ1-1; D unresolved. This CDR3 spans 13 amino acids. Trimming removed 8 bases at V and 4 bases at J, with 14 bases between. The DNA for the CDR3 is TGTGCCAGCGGTAATAGCCCCCCCACTGAAGCTTTCTTT. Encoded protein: CASGNSPPTEAFF.

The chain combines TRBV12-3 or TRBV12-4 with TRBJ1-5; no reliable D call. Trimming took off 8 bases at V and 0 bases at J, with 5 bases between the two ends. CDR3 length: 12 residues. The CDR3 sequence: CASGGSNQPQHF. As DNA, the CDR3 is TGTGCCAGCGGCGGTAGCAATCAGCCCCAGCATTTT.

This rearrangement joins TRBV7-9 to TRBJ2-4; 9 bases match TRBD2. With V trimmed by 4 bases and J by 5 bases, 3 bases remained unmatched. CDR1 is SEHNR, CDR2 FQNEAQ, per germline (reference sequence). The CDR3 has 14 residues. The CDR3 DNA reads TGTGCCAGCAGCTCACGACTAGCGGAAAACATTCAGTACTTC. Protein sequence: CASSSRLAENIQYF.

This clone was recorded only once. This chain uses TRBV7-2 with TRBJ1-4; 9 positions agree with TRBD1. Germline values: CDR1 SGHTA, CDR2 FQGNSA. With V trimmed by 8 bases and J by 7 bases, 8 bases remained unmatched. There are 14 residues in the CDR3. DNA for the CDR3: TGTGCCAGCGCTGGACAGGGGAAGGTTGAAAAACTGTTTTTT. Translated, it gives CASAGQGKVEKLFF.

The CDR3 DNA is TGTGCCAGCAGCTTTGTCGACAGGATGAACACTGAAGCTTTCTTT. It yields the protein CASSFVDRMNTEAFF. The rearrangement uses TRBV7-6 and TRBJ1-1; D possibly corresponds to TRBD1 (6 bases). V dropped 3 bases and J dropped 0 bases, with 11 bases sitting between them. There are 15 residues in the CDR3. Per the germline V gene, CDR1 is SGHVS and CDR2 is FNYEAQ.

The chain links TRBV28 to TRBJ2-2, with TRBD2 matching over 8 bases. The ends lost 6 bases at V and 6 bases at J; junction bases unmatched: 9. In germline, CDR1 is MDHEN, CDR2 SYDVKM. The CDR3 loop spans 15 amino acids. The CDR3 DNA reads TGTGCCAGCAGACTTAGCGGGATGGGGGCCGGGGAGCTGTTTTTT. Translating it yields CASRLSGMGAGELFF.

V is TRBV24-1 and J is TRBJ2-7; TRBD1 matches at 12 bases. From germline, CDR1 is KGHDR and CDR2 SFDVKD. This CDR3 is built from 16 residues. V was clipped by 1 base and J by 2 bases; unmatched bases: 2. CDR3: CATSDLGTGGTYEQYF. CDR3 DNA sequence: TGTGCCACCAGTGATTTAGGGACAGGGGGCACCTACGAGCAGTACTTC.

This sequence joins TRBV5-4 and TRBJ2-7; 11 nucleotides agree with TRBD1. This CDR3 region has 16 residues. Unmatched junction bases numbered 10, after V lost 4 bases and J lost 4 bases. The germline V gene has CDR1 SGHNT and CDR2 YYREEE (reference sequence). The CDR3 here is CASSLGEDRGQYEQYF. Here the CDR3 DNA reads TGTGCCAGCAGCCTTGGGGAGGACAGGGGGCAATACGAGCAGTACTTC.

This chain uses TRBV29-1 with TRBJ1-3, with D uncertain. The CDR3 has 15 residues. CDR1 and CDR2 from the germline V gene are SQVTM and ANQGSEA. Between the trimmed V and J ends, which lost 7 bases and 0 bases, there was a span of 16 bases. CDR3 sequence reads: CSAVDGSGSGNTIYF. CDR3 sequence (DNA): TGCAGCGCCGTGGACGGGAGTGGCTCTGGAAACACCATATATTTT.

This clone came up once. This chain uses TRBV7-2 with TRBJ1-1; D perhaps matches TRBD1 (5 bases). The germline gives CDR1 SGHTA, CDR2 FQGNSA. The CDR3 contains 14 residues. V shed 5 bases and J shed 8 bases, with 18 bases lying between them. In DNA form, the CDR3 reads TGTGCCAGCAGCGTCGACAGAAGCATTCCCGAAGCTTTCTTT. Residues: CASSVDRSIPEAFF.

The CDR3 DNA reads TGCGCCAGCAGCCAAGTTCCATCAGGAACTGAAGCTTTCTTT. This codes for CASSQVPSGTEAFF. V is TRBV4-3 and J is TRBJ1-1, with D unclear. The V and J ends lost 1 base and 5 bases respectively, with 11 bases between them. Germline-derived CDR1 and CDR2 are LGHNA and YSLEER. The CDR3 spans 14 residues.

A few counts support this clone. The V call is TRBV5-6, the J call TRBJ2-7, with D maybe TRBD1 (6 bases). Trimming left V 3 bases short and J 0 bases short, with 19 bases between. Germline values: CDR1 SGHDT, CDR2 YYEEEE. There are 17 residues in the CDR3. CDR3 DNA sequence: TGTGCCAGCAGCTGGGGTCAGGGGAGTGGAAGCTCCTACGAGCAGTACTTC. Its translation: CASSWGQGSGSSYEQYF.

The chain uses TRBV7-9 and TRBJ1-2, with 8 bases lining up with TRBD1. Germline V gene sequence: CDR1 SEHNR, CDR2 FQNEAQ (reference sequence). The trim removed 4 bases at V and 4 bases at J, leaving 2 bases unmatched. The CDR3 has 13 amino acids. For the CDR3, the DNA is TGTGCCAGCAGCTCCACAGGGGGCTATGGCTACACCTTC. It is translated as CASSSTGGYGYTF.

The CDR3 DNA is TGTGCCAGCAGACGACCCGGGGTCGGGGCCTATGAGCAGTTCTTC. Translated, it gives CASRRPGVGAYEQFF. The genes are TRBV6-5 and TRBJ2-1, with D possibly being TRBD1 or TRBD2 (5 bases each). Trimming removed 6 bases from V and 8 bases from J, with 20 bases in between. This CDR3 is 15 amino acids long. The germline V gene encodes CDR1 MNHEY and CDR2 SVGAGI.

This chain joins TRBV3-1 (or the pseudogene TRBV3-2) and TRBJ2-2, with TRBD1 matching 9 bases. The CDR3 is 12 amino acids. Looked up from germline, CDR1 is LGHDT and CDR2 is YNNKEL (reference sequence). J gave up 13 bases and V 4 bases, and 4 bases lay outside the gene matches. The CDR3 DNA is TGTGCCAGCAGCCGGGGACAGGGAGGGCTGTTTTTT. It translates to CASSRGQGGLFF.

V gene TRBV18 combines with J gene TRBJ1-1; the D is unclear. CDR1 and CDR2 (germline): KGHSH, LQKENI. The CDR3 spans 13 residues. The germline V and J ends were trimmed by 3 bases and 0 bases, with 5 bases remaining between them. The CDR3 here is CASSPPMNTEAFF. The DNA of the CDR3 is TGTGCCAGCTCACCTCCCATGAACACTGAAGCTTTCTTT.

CDR3 coding DNA: TGTGCCTGGAAATTCGCCAGGGCTAGTGTACGATACGAGCAGTACTTC. Amino acids: CAWKFARASVRYEQYF. The genes are TRBV30 and TRBJ2-7; D perhaps matches TRBD1 (5 bases). V lost 4 bases, J lost 4 bases, and 23 bases lay in between. The CDR3 is 16 residues long. Germline V gene lookup returns CDR1 GTSNPN and CDR2 SVGIG (reference sequence).

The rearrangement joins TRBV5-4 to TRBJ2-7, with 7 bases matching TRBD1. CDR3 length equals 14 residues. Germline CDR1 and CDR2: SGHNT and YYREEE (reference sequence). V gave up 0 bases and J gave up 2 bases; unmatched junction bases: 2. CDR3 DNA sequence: TGTGCCAGCAGCTTGGACGGGACAGCCTACGAGCAGTACTTC. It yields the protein CASSLDGTAYEQYF.

The CDR3 reads CASSPRGAGQPQHF. CDR3 coding DNA: TGTGCCAGCAGTCCCCGTGGAGCGGGTCAGCCCCAGCATTTT. The chain employs TRBV27 and TRBJ1-5; no reliable D call. Trimming took off 5 bases at V and 6 bases at J, with 14 bases between the two ends. The CDR3 runs 14 residues. The germline V gene has CDR1 MNHEY and CDR2 SMNVEV (reference sequence).